A single sample gave rise to the 21 T cell receptor beta chains below, sequenced in a study of CD8 T cells in ankylosing spondylitis. MiXCR was run by TCRdb on the 5' RACE reads, yielding one entry per CDR3 protein. Of 750,000 to 850,000 distinct CDR3 sequences listed, about 10% were seen once; the top ten hold just over 0.5%. Study observations and caveats: About 8 highly homologous variants made up a TCR beta motif, and this motif appeared characteristic of ankylosing spondylitis blood.

No cognate antigen is known for these TCRs. Sequencing was performed on blood, either unsorted or a sorted T cell fraction (not recorded which). These receptors came from a male donor with ankylosing spondylitis.

The chain is built from TRBV12-3 or TRBV12-4 and TRBJ2-6; a possible D gene is TRBD2 (6 bases). The CDR3 is made up of 17 amino acids. V was shortened by 2 bases and J by 2 bases, with 13 bases between the two germline ends. The CDR3 DNA sequence: TGTGCCAGCAGTTTACGGAGGGATTTTACTGGGGCCAACGTCCTGACTTTC. The encoded protein is CASSLRRDFTGANVLTF.

This clonotype has just a few counts. This chain links TRBV11-2 with TRBJ1-2; TRBD1 matches at 8 bases. The CDR3 contains 15 residues. The germline V gene encodes CDR1 SGHAT and CDR2 FQNNGV. Trimming cost V 5 bases and J 4 bases; bases outside gene matches: 9. The CDR3 loop reads CASSATTGAGYGYTF. For the CDR3, the DNA is TGTGCCAGCAGCGCAACGACAGGGGCGGGCTATGGCTACACCTTC. Filled out from reference TRBV11-2 and TRBJ1-2, the complete variable domain reads EAGVAQSPRYKIIEKRQSVAFWCNPISGHATLYWYQQILGQGPKLLIQFQNNGVVDDSQLPKDRFSAERLKGVDSTLKIQPAKLEDSAVYLCASSATTGAGYGYTFGSGTRLTVV.

This clonotype was counted a few times. The chain combines TRBV5-1 with TRBJ2-1, with 7 bases that match TRBD2. Trimming cost V 0 bases and J 9 bases; bases outside gene matches: 9. The CDR3 extends over 15 amino acids. Germline V CDR1 and CDR2: SGHRS, YFSETQ. The CDR3: CASSLEGGLFGEQFF. The CDR3 DNA sequence: TGCGCCAGCAGCTTGGAGGGAGGGCTGTTTGGTGAGCAGTTCTTC.

This clonotype has a handful of counts. CDR3 amino acids: CAIRDSGSSYNEQFF. The CDR3 region has the DNA TGTGCCATCAGGGATAGCGGGAGCAGCTACAATGAGCAGTTCTTC. The chain uses TRBV10-3 and TRBJ2-1, with 9 bases matching TRBD2. The CDR3 runs 15 residues. The V and J ends lost 6 bases and 3 bases, in that order; junction bases with no gene match: 6. Germline CDR1 is ENHRY and CDR2 is SYGVKD.

The CDR3 DNA reads as TGCGCCAGCATCACCTCCCGAGCTAGCGGGAGTCTACACAATGAGCAGTTCTTC. It translates to CASITSRASGSLHNEQFF. The chain uses TRBV10-2 and TRBJ2-1; the match to TRBD2 covers 10 bases. The CDR3 has 18 residues. Germline assignment: CDR1 WSHSY and CDR2 SAAADI. Trimming removed 7 bases from V and 5 bases from J; junction bases left unmatched: 17.

This clonotype was seen more than once but under ten times. The chain carries TRBV6-2 or TRBV6-3 and TRBJ1-5; the D gene is possibly TRBD1 (5 bases). V lost 0 bases, J lost 2 bases, and 8 bases lay in between. This CDR3 comprises 15 residues. The germline V gene encodes CDR1 MNHEY and CDR2 SVGEGT. The CDR3 coding sequence is TGTGCCAGCAGTTACTCGATACAGGGCAATCAGCCCCAGCATTTT. Its translation: CASSYSIQGNQPQHF.

This clonotype has a handful of counts. The chain carries TRBV12-3 or TRBV12-4 and TRBJ1-3; no clear D gene. The V gene lost 5 bases and the J gene lost 0 bases, with 5 bases spanning the gap. This CDR3 spans 13 amino acids. For the CDR3, the DNA is TGTGCCAGCAGTCAGTACTCTGGAAACACCATATATTTT. Translating gives CASSQYSGNTIYF.

The chain is built from TRBV7-6 and TRBJ2-1; D is uncertain. Germline CDR1 reads SGHVS; CDR2 reads FNYEAQ. CDR3 length equals 16 residues. Trimming pared 2 bases from V and 0 bases from J, leaving 11 bases between. CDR3 sequence: CASSLKGIGSYNEQFF. The CDR3 DNA follows: TGTGCCAGCAGCTTAAAGGGCATTGGCTCCTACAATGAGCAGTTCTTC.

The chain is built from TRBV20-1 and TRBJ1-6; D might be TRBD1 (6 bases). V was shortened by 0 bases and J by 8 bases, with 11 bases between the two germline ends. CDR3 size: 14 residues. CDR1 and CDR2 from the germline V gene are DFQATT and SNEGSKA (reference sequence). The CDR3 reads CSARDAGAYSPLHF. CDR3 DNA: TGCAGTGCTAGAGATGCGGGGGCCTATTCACCCCTCCACTTT.

The rearrangement links TRBV6-2 or TRBV6-3 to TRBJ2-7; D may be TRBD1 (6 bases). CDR1 is MNHEY and CDR2 is SVGEGT in the germline V gene. Trimming removed 10 bases at V and 3 bases at J, with 10 bases between. CDR3 length: 11 residues. This CDR3 is CATRDNYEQYF. The CDR3 DNA follows: TGTGCCACCCGGGACAACTACGAGCAGTACTTC.

This clonotype was seen only a few times. The rearrangement joins TRBV24-1 to TRBJ2-1, with D tentatively TRBD2 (6 bases). Germline V gene sequence: CDR1 KGHDR, CDR2 SFDVKD. Trimming shortened V by 0 bases and J by 5 bases, and 13 bases separated the two germline ends. The CDR3 has 16 residues. DNA of the CDR3: TGTGCCACCAGTGATTTGCGGGGGTCCGGCCACAATGAGCAGTTCTTC. Residues: CATSDLRGSGHNEQFF.

Worth noting for this clonotype: This sequence may be a read error, since a much larger clone differs from it by one base. V and J are TRBV10-3 and TRBJ2-5, with unresolved D. V gave up 4 bases and J gave up 4 bases, with 4 bases separating them. The CDR3 is 11 residues long. From germline, CDR1 is ENHRY and CDR2 SYGVKD. The CDR3: CAISVRETQYF. The CDR3 DNA reads TGTGCCATCAGTGTAAGAGAGACCCAGTACTTC.

The V call is TRBV28, the J call TRBJ1-2, with D tentatively TRBD1 (6 bases). The CDR3 runs 13 residues. In germline, CDR1 is MDHEN, CDR2 SYDVKM. V was pared by 4 bases and J by 4 bases, with 10 bases between. CDR3 sequence: CASSSPGVYGYTF. CDR3 DNA sequence: TGTGCCAGCAGTTCCCCAGGGGTCTATGGCTACACCTTC.

The rearrangement uses TRBV20-1 and TRBJ2-1, with TRBD2 matching over 11 bases. Germline values: CDR1 DFQATT, CDR2 SNEGSKA (reference sequence). The ends lost 6 bases at V and 10 bases at J; junction bases unmatched: 11. The length of the CDR3 is 14 residues. As DNA, the CDR3 is TGCAGTGCCCAGACTAGCGGGACCTACGGGGAGCAGTTCTTC. It codes for CSAQTSGTYGEQFF.

This clonotype was recorded a few times. The J gene is TRBJ2-1, the V gene TRBV10-2; 11 positions match TRBD2. With 3 bases clipped from V and 9 bases from J, the junction kept 7 bases outside the gene matches. Per germline, CDR1 WSHSY and CDR2 SAAADI. This CDR3 region has 15 residues. CDR3 coding DNA: TGCGCCAGCAGTGAAGTTAGCGGGAGGGCCGTTGAGCAGTTCTTC. Protein: CASSEVSGRAVEQFF.

This chain links TRBV20-1 with TRBJ2-1; TRBD2 aligns across 14 bases. This CDR3 has 16 amino acids. The germline V gene encodes CDR1 DFQATT and CDR2 SNEGSKA (reference sequence). V lost 6 bases and J lost 9; bases outside the gene matches: 13. Written as DNA, the CDR3 is TGCAGTGCCTATTCCCCGGGACTAGCGGGAGCCACTGAGCAGTTCTTC. Its translation is CSAYSPGLAGATEQFF.

This clonotype showed up just a few times. V usage is TRBV7-2 and J usage is TRBJ2-1; D ambiguous. Looked up from germline, CDR1 is SGHTA and CDR2 is FQGNSA. Trimming left V 5 bases short and J 12 bases short, with 17 bases between. CDR3 size: 13 residues. CDR3 residues: CASSPLPEKTQFF. For the CDR3, the DNA is TGTGCCAGCAGCCCCCTACCTGAAAAGACGCAGTTCTTC.

In this sample, this clonotype turned up many times. The genes are TRBV4-2 and TRBJ2-7, with 12 positions matching TRBD2. Per the germline V gene, CDR1 is LGHNA and CDR2 is YNFKEQ. The CDR3 is 17 residues long. The V segment lost 5 bases and the J segment 4 bases; nucleotides outside the gene matches: 12. The chain's CDR3 is CASSVIFKTSGSYEQYF. In DNA form, the CDR3 reads TGTGCCAGCAGCGTCATTTTCAAGACTAGCGGGAGTTACGAGCAGTACTTC.

The rearrangement uses TRBV20-1 and TRBJ2-7; TRBD1 matches 8 bases. The germline V gene has CDR1 DFQATT and CDR2 SNEGSKA (reference sequence). The CDR3 runs 14 residues. V was clipped by 6 bases and J by 1 base; unmatched bases: 8. This CDR3 reads CSASRGLTSYEQYF. As DNA, the CDR3 is TGCAGTGCGAGCAGGGGGCTTACGTCCTACGAGCAGTACTTC.

The rearrangement links TRBV7-2 to TRBJ1-5; the D is unclear. In germline, CDR1 is SGHTA, CDR2 FQGNSA. The CDR3 has 13 amino acids. The V gene lost 2 bases and the J gene lost 3 bases, with 5 bases spanning the gap. CDR3 DNA: TGTGCCAGCAGCTTAACGACCAATCAGCCCCAGCATTTT. It codes for CASSLTTNQPQHF.

The rearrangement uses TRBV18 and TRBJ1-2; D is uncertain. This CDR3 region has 13 residues. The germline V and J ends were trimmed by 0 bases and 8 bases, with 10 bases remaining between them. Germline V gene sequence: CDR1 KGHSH, CDR2 LQKENI. The CDR3 sequence is CASSPPGLEGYTF. The DNA of the CDR3 is TGTGCCAGCTCACCACCAGGGTTAGAGGGCTACACCTTC.